The 20 T cell receptor beta chains given below trace back to one sample, sequenced in a study of T cells after posttransplantation cyclophosphamide. Assay: immunoSEQ multiplex PCR; the TCRdb copy retains only in-frame clones and omits some. The sample contains tens of thousands of clones, none of them singletons. Sequenced sample: PBMCs. These receptors all stem from a woman aged 60 to 75 in good health, CMV-negative, and a related stem cell transplant donor.

This clone was recorded many times. V gene TRBV19 combines with J gene TRBJ1-6; maybe TRBD1 (6 bases). CDR1 is LNHDA and CDR2 is SQIVND in the germline V gene (reference sequence). The CDR3 spans 15 residues. Trimming left V 7 bases short and J 0 bases short, with 10 bases between. DNA for the CDR3: TGTGCCAGTACCACAGGGAGCTCCTATAATTCACCCCTCCACTTT. This translates into CASTTGSSYNSPLHF. Based on the CDR3 plus reference TRBV19 and TRBJ1-6, the full variable domain is DGGITQSPKYLFRKEGQNVTLSCEQNLNHDAMYWYRQDPGQGLRLIYYSQIVNDFQKGDIAEGYSVSREKKESFPLTVTSAQKNPTAFYLCASTTGSSYNSPLHFGNGTRLTVT.

In this sample, this clone turned up a few times. The V and J genes are TRBV23-1 and TRBJ1-5; 10 positions match TRBD1. TRBV23-1 has ORF status, its function being uncertain. The CDR3 spans 15 residues. Germline trimming cut 6 bases from V and 4 bases from J; bases unmatched to any gene: 6. CDR3 region: CASRRDRGPNQPQHF. The CDR3 bases are TGCGCCAGCAGGCGAGACAGGGGGCCGAATCAGCCCCAGCATTTT.

The table lists this clone with many counts. This chain joins TRBV14 and TRBJ1-5; TRBD1 aligns across 7 bases. The CDR3 has 16 residues. The germline V gene has CDR1 SGHDN and CDR2 FVKESK. With V trimmed by 6 bases and J by 2 bases, 10 bases remained unmatched. CDR3: CASRPRTGEGNQPQHF. The CDR3, as DNA: TGTGCCAGCAGACCCCGGACAGGCGAAGGCAATCAGCCCCAGCATTTT.

This clone was observed many times. The chain joins TRBV18 to TRBJ2-3, with a tentative D call TRBD2 (5 bases). The CDR3 length is 16 residues. With 2 bases removed from V and 1 base from J, the gap between germline ends came to 13 bases. CDR1 is KGHSH and CDR2 is LQKENI in the germline V gene. The CDR3 DNA reads TGTGCCAGCTCACCATCTAACCGGGATGGCACAGATACGCAGTATTTT. Translated, it gives CASSPSNRDGTDTQYF.

This sequence joins TRBV11-2 and TRBJ1-2, with D tentatively TRBD1 (5 bases). The CDR3 consists of 14 residues. V lost 5 bases to trimming and J lost 6 bases, with 16 bases between them. Germline lookup yields CDR1 SGHAT and CDR2 FQNNGV. For the CDR3, the DNA is TGTGCCAGCAGCGTTTCCGGTCAGGGCGATGGCTACACCTTC. Amino acid sequence: CASSVSGQGDGYTF.

This clone was seen repeatedly, ten times or more. V and J are TRBV10-3 and TRBJ2-2; 8 nucleotides line up with TRBD2. Germline assignment: CDR1 ENHRY and CDR2 SYGVKD. This CDR3 has 15 residues. The V and J ends lost 4 bases and 5 bases, in that order; junction bases with no gene match: 6. The CDR3 sequence: CAISAVAGSTGELFF. The DNA of the CDR3 is TGTGCCATCAGTGCGGTAGCGGGGTCGACCGGGGAGCTGTTTTTT.

This clone was observed at least ten times. The J gene is TRBJ2-7, the V gene TRBV5-1; perhaps TRBD2 as D (6 bases). The CDR3 has 16 amino acids. Germline CDR1 is SGHRS and CDR2 is YFSETQ. Trimming stripped 4 bases from V and 7 bases from J, with 24 bases between. This CDR3 reads CASSATSSVPLREQYF. The CDR3 DNA is TGCGCCAGCAGCGCGACCTCTAGCGTACCCCTTAGAGAGCAGTACTTC.

There are many counts of this clone. This sequence joins TRBV6-6 and TRBJ2-3, with D unresolved. V was cut by 5 bases and J by 6 bases, with 12 bases left in between. CDR1 is MNHNY, CDR2 SVGAGI, per germline (reference sequence). The length of the CDR3 is 13 residues. The CDR3 is CASSRDKHDTQYF. The CDR3 nucleotides are TGTGCCAGCAGTCGTGACAAGCACGATACGCAGTATTTT.

J is TRBJ2-5 and V is TRBV29-1, with 11 bases aligning to TRBD1. Germline V gives CDR1 SQVTM, CDR2 ANQGSEA. The CDR3 spans 13 residues. The V and J ends lost 7 bases and 2 bases, in that order; junction bases with no gene match: 3. CDR3 nucleotide sequence: TGCAGCGGGGGGACAGGGGGTCAAGAGACCCAGTACTTC. Translated, it gives CSGGTGGQETQYF.

This clone occurred many times. V usage is TRBV29-1 and J usage is TRBJ2-2, with TRBD2 matching over 8 bases. The V gene's germline CDR1 is SQVTM and CDR2 ANQGSEA. V was pared by 3 bases and J by 0 bases, with 6 bases of the junction left unmatched. The length of the CDR3 is 16 residues. The chain's CDR3 is CSVDGLAGSNTGELFF. CDR3 nucleotide sequence: TGCAGCGTTGACGGGCTAGCGGGTTCGAACACCGGGGAGCTGTTTTTT.

The sample holds many counts of this clone. V is TRBV18 and J is TRBJ1-4; 8 bases match TRBD1. This CDR3 spans 18 amino acids. The V segment lost 6 bases and the J segment 8 bases; nucleotides outside the gene matches: 20. Germline V gene lookup returns CDR1 KGHSH and CDR2 LQKENI. CDR3 sequence reads: CASSKKDQGSGGAEKLFF. In DNA, the CDR3 is TGTGCCAGCTCGAAGAAGGACCAGGGCTCAGGGGGCGCGGAAAAACTGTTTTTT.

This clone came up a few times. The rearrangement links TRBV27 to TRBJ2-1; 7 bases fit TRBD2. CDR1 MNHEY and CDR2 SMNVEV come from the germline V gene (reference sequence). The CDR3 is 13 residues long. Trimming at V came to 5 bases and at J to 6 bases, leaving 4 bases not matched to a gene. CDR3 in amino acids: CASSGGLSNEQFF. The CDR3 DNA sequence: TGTGCCAGCAGTGGGGGACTATCCAATGAGCAGTTCTTC.

The chain combines TRBV28 with TRBJ2-3; TRBD1 aligns across 10 bases. The CDR3 extends over 16 amino acids. V was clipped by 2 bases and J by 5 bases; unmatched bases: 7. CDR1 and CDR2 from the germline V gene are MDHEN and SYDVKM. The DNA of the CDR3 is TGTGCCAGCAGTTTAGTGGTGACAGGGGGCTTAGATACGCAGTATTTT. Protein: CASSLVVTGGLDTQYF.

This clone was detected ten times or more. The chain is built from TRBV11-3 and TRBJ2-2, with TRBD2 identical over 10 bases. J was trimmed by 4 bases and V by 0 bases; bases with no gene match: 5. The CDR3 runs to 17 residues. Germline loops: CDR1 SGHNT, CDR2 YENEEA. CDR3: CASSLDPLAGVTGELFF. Written as DNA, the CDR3 is TGTGCCAGCAGCTTAGACCCTCTAGCGGGGGTCACCGGGGAGCTGTTTTTT.

The sample holds many counts of this clone. The chain recombines TRBV19 with TRBJ1-5; 7 nucleotides align to TRBD1. CDR3 length: 14 amino acids. CDR1 is LNHDA, CDR2 SQIVND, per germline (reference sequence). The ends lost 5 bases at V and 9 bases at J; junction bases unmatched: 10. The DNA for the CDR3 is TGTGCCAGTAGTCCTACAGGACAGGCGGGGCCCCAGCATTTT. Its translation: CASSPTGQAGPQHF.

This clone was seen ten or more times. The chain recombines TRBV19 with TRBJ2-2; 7 positions match TRBD2. Per germline, CDR1 LNHDA and CDR2 SQIVND (reference sequence). V shed 8 bases, J shed 2 bases, and the junction held 5 bases outside the gene matches. CDR3 length equals 14 residues. For the CDR3, the DNA is TGTGCCAGTGTCAGCGGGACTAACACCGGGGAGCTGTTTTTT. Protein: CASVSGTNTGELFF.

Many counts were recorded for this clone. This chain joins TRBV27 and TRBJ2-3, with 12 positions matching TRBD1. The CDR3 is 15 residues long. Per germline, CDR1 MNHEY and CDR2 SMNVEV (reference sequence). Losses at the gene ends were 2 bases for V and 5 bases for J; bases not matched to a gene: 2. The CDR3 here is CASSLGTGGGDTQYF. CDR3 sequence (DNA): TGTGCCAGCAGTTTAGGGACAGGGGGCGGAGATACGCAGTATTTT.

This clone was counted at least ten times. The chain recombines TRBV28 with TRBJ2-2; 8 nucleotides agree with TRBD1. V lost 4 bases to trimming and J lost 7 bases; unmatched junction nucleotides: 8. In germline, CDR1 is MDHEN, CDR2 SYDVKM. The CDR3 length is 15 residues. The CDR3 nucleotides read TGTGCCAGCAGTTCCGGGACAGGAAGGCTCGGGGAGCTGTTTTTT. Translation gives CASSSGTGRLGELFF.

This clone was counted at least ten times. This rearrangement joins TRBV11-3 to TRBJ1-6, with D maybe TRBD1 (5 bases). There are 16 residues in the CDR3. V was pared by 1 base and J by 9 bases, with 16 bases between. Germline CDR1 reads SGHNT; CDR2 reads YENEEA. CDR3 region: CASSLGGAWIFSPLHF. CDR3 coding DNA: TGTGCCAGCAGCTTAGGTGGGGCCTGGATATTTTCACCCCTCCACTTT.

The chain carries TRBV7-2 and TRBJ1-3, with unresolved D. Germline V gives CDR1 SGHTA, CDR2 FQGNSA. V gave up 5 bases and J gave up 0 bases, with 8 bases separating them. The CDR3 covers 14 residues. CDR3 sequence: CASSQDYSGNTIYF. CDR3 DNA: TGTGCCAGCAGCCAAGACTACTCTGGAAACACCATATATTTT.